These T cell receptor beta chains were read from a single sample in a study of cytomegalovirus exposure and HLA in healthy donors. Only in-frame clones appear in the TCRdb table, and some are missing; sequencing was by immunoSEQ multiplex PCR. The sample comprises over 150,000 clones, around 84% of which are singletons, and 16% rests with the top ten. Sequenced material: PBMCs. The receptors originated from a man between 18 and 35 years old in good health and CMV-seropositive. Both conserved end residues are part of each CDR3. The D gene is left open where the match is weak. Rows give clone size only sometimes, using once, few, many, or a class for an expanded clone.

TGTGCCACCAGCAGACACGGGACAGGGTGGGGCAATCAGCCCCAGCATTTT,CATSRHGTGWGNQPQHF,TRBJ1-5,.,TRBD1,TRBV15
TGTGCCAGCAGTACAGGGGGCGGTAGCTACGAGCAGTACTTC,CASSTGGGSYEQYF,TRBJ2-7,few,TRBD1,TRBV6-5
TGTGCCAGCAGTTACGACAGGGCCCGGTACGAGCAGTACTTC,CASSYDRARYEQYF,TRBJ2-7,.,TRBD1,TRBV6-5
TGTGCCAGCAGCTCCCCGCCTAGGAGGCAGGGGGCCAACAATGAGCAGTTCTTC,CASSSPPRRQGANNEQFF,TRBJ2-1,.,TRBD1,TRBV11-2
TGTGCCTGGAGACAGGGAGGGAACGAGCAGTACTTC,CAWRQGGNEQYF,TRBJ2-7,.,.,TRBV30
TGTGCCAGTAGTACAGGGGGCGATTTCTATGGCTACACCTTC,CASSTGGDFYGYTF,TRBJ1-2,.,TRBD1,TRBV19
TGTGCCTGGAGTTCCGGGACAGGGGAAGAGACCCAGTACTTC,CAWSSGTGEETQYF,TRBJ2-5,.,TRBD1,TRBV30
TGTGCCTGGAGTGTAGGGGGGGCCTTAGAGCCCCAGCATTTT,CAWSVGGALEPQHF,TRBJ1-5,.,.,TRBV30
TGTGCCAGCAGGGAGAGAGGGCCCCAGCATTTT,CASRERGPQHF,TRBJ1-5,.,.,TRBV2
TGTGCCAGCAGCTCAAAGACTAGCGGGGCAAGCACCGGGGAGCTGTTTTTT,CASSSKTSGASTGELFF,TRBJ2-2,.,TRBD2,TRBV7-2
TGTGCCAGCGAGCGAACCGGGACTAGCGGTACCGAGCAGTACTTC,CASERTGTSGTEQYF,TRBJ2-7,.,TRBD2,TRBV2
TGTGCCAGCAGTGACCAGGGGGCCTACGAGCAGTACTTC,CASSDQGAYEQYF,TRBJ2-7,.,TRBD1,TRBV2
TGTGCCAGCAGCCCTCGGACTAGCAATGAGCAGTTCTTC,CASSPRTSNEQFF,TRBJ2-1,.,TRBD2,TRBV7-8
TGTGCCAGCAGCCTAGATAGTTCTTACGAGCAGTACTTC,CASSLDSSYEQYF,TRBJ2-7,.,.,TRBV7-8
TGTGCCAGCAATCTTCAGGGGGCCACAGATACGCAGTATTTT,CASNLQGATDTQYF,TRBJ2-3,.,TRBD1,TRBV28
TGCAGCGTTGAAAATCGGACTAGCGGGAGGCTAGCCAAAAACATTCAGTACTTC,CSVENRTSGRLAKNIQYF,TRBJ2-4,.,TRBD2,TRBV29-1
TGTGCCAGCAGCTTAGTTCGGGGGGCTGGTTTGTTCGAGCAGTACTTC,CASSLVRGAGLFEQYF,TRBJ2-7,once,.,TRBV7-8
TGTGCCAGCAGTGAAAACAATCTTGGGGCAGCCAACTCCTACGAGCAGTACTTC,CASSENNLGAANSYEQYF,TRBJ2-7,.,.,TRBV2
TGTGCCAGCAGCCGCGGGGCGGTAGCTTTCTTT,CASSRGAVAFF,TRBJ1-1,.,.,TRBV6-5
TGTGCCAGCAGCTACTCTTCCTACGAGCAGTACTTC,CASSYSSYEQYF,TRBJ2-7,.,.,TRBV7-8
TGTGCCAGCAGCCGGGAGAGTCTAGCGGGGTACGAGCAGTACTTC,CASSRESLAGYEQYF,TRBJ2-7,.,TRBD2,TRBV7-2
TGTGCCAGCAGAGGGGGAGGGAACGCCGAGCAGTACTTC,CASRGGGNAEQYF,TRBJ2-7,.,.,TRBV28
TGTGCCAGCAGCCATAGCGGGGGGGCCCAAGAGACCCAGTACTTC,CASSHSGGAQETQYF,TRBJ2-5,.,TRBD2,TRBV6-5
TGCGCCAGCAGTGACCGAGATCAGCCCCAGCATTTT,CASSDRDQPQHF,TRBJ1-5,.,.,TRBV10-2
TGTGCCTGGGGGGAGCAATCACCCCTCCACTTT,CAWGEQSPLHF,TRBJ1-6,.,.,TRBV30
TGTGCCAGCAGTACATTCCTAGGGGGCGCTTATGGCTACACCTTC,CASSTFLGGAYGYTF,TRBJ1-2,once,TRBD1,TRBV28
TGCAGCGTTGAAGGTGGCAGGGACATCGGCTACACCTTC,CSVEGGRDIGYTF,TRBJ1-2,.,.,TRBV29-1
TGTGCCAGCAGCTCCGTGGACAGCCATGAGATCTCTGGGGCCAACGTCCTGACTTTC,CASSSVDSHEISGANVLTF,TRBJ2-6,.,.,TRBV7-2
TGTGCCAGCAGGACAGCAGGGACAGGATTTTACGAGCAGTACTTC,CASRTAGTGFYEQYF,TRBJ2-7,.,TRBD1,TRBV6-5
TGCGCCAGCGCTTCAATCGGGACTAGCCCTTATGAGCAGTTCTTC,CASASIGTSPYEQFF,TRBJ2-1,.,TRBD2,TRBV4-1
TGCGCCAGCAGTGAGTGGCAGGCCGTTTCGACAGATACGCAGTATTTT,CASSEWQAVSTDTQYF,TRBJ2-3,.,.,TRBV10-2
TGTGCCAGCAGTCAGACTAGCGTGGATGAGCAGTTCTTC,CASSQTSVDEQFF,TRBJ2-1,.,TRBD2,TRBV6-5
TGTGCCAGCAGGTGGAGGGGGCATTCGACAGATACGCAGTATTTT,CASRWRGHSTDTQYF,TRBJ2-3,.,.,TRBV13
TGTGCCAGCAGTCTGTCCCGGGACTTATACGAGCAGTACTTC,CASSLSRDLYEQYF,TRBJ2-7,once,.,TRBV6-1
TGTGCCAGCAGCCAAGTAGCTTCTGGAAACACCATATATTTT,CASSQVASGNTIYF,TRBJ1-3,.,.,TRBV14
TGTGCCAGCAGCTCACGACAGCCCGTCGGAAAACTGTTTTTT,CASSSRQPVGKLFF,TRBJ1-4,.,.,TRBV5-6
TGCGCCAGCAGCTTCCCCCAAGCTGGGAACACTGAAGCTTTCTTT,CASSFPQAGNTEAFF,TRBJ1-1,once,.,TRBV5-1
TGTGCCAGCAGCGTACAGGGTTCTGAAGCTTTCTTT,CASSVQGSEAFF,TRBJ1-1,.,.,TRBV2
TGCGCCAGCAGCCCGGGGGCGGGAGGGACGGAGACCCAGTACTTC,CASSPGAGGTETQYF,TRBJ2-5,.,TRBD2,TRBV5-1
TGTGCCAGCAGCCTTTCCCGGCAGGGGCGATCACCCCTCCACTTT,CASSLSRQGRSPLHF,TRBJ1-6,once,.,TRBV11-2
TGTGCCAGCAGCCAAGGGGGCAGTCGTTATGAAAAACTGTTTTTT,CASSQGGSRYEKLFF,TRBJ1-4,.,.,TRBV4-2
TGTGCCAGCAGCCTGGAGGGACTAGCGGGGGCCCACAATGAGCAGTTCTTC,CASSLEGLAGAHNEQFF,TRBJ2-1,.,TRBD2,TRBV5-4
TGTGCCAGCAGTTACCCACTAGGGGAGCAGTTCTTC,CASSYPLGEQFF,TRBJ2-1,.,.,TRBV6-5
TGTGCCAGCAGTGGGCGGATGAACACTGAAGCTTTCTTT,CASSGRMNTEAFF,TRBJ1-1,.,.,TRBV2
TGTGCCTGCCAGGTGGGAGGGGCGCGTACCGAGCAGTACTTC,CACQVGGARTEQYF,TRBJ2-7,.,TRBD2,TRBV2
TGTGCCAGCACCTTGGACAGGGGGGAAAAACTGTTTTTT,CASTLDRGEKLFF,TRBJ1-4,.,TRBD1,TRBV28
TGTGCCAGTAGTATAGGCCAGGGAAGGCGTCAGCCCCAGCATTTT,CASSIGQGRRQPQHF,TRBJ1-5,.,.,TRBV19
TGTGCCAGCAGGGACGACAGGGTTTACTATGGCTACACCTTC,CASRDDRVYYGYTF,TRBJ1-2,few,TRBD1,TRBV2
TGTGCCAGCAGCCAAGATCAGGGGATCTCTAACTATGGCTACACCTTC,CASSQDQGISNYGYTF,TRBJ1-2,.,.,TRBV4-2
TGCGCCAGCAGCCAGGAAGATATAGCGGTTTCCACCGGGGAGCTGTTTTTT,CASSQEDIAVSTGELFF,TRBJ2-2,.,.,TRBV4-1
TGTGCCAGCAGTTTCAGGGACTCTTACACCGGGGAGCTGTTTTTT,CASSFRDSYTGELFF,TRBJ2-2,.,.,TRBV28
TGTGCCAGCGGCGGAATTGCCCGAGGGGAGACCCAGTACTTC,CASGGIARGETQYF,TRBJ2-5,.,.,TRBV2
TGTGCCATCAGCGTACAGGGGTCGGATTCACCCCTCCACTTT,CAISVQGSDSPLHF,TRBJ1-6,.,TRBD1,TRBV10-3
TGCGCCAGCGCCCCCCAGGGAACCGGGGAGCTGTTTTTT,CASAPQGTGELFF,TRBJ2-2,.,.,TRBV5-1
TGTGCCAGCAGTTTAGGACAGGGGTCCTACAATGAGCAGTTCTTC,CASSLGQGSYNEQFF,TRBJ2-1,.,TRBD1,TRBV27